Sequencing of this TCR beta chain was carried out in a study of T-cell reconstitution after alpha-beta-depleted transplantation in children (dated by TCRdb to about 2016). General notes on the study: T-cell immune reconstitution after TCRalphabeta/CD19-depleted allogeneic hematopoietic cell transplantation in children was quantitatively tracked in the study by means of TCR repertoire profiling. Here is what the overall study found, with its caveats: In some patients, the high TCRbeta diversity seen at day 60 was put down to recipient T cells and intrathymic progenitors that had survived conditioning. Over the following months the frequencies of hyperexpanded clones went down, and after one year T-cell counts and TCRbeta diversity were mostly credited to newly produced T cells. About two months after transplant, the apparently early recovery of alphabetaT-cell counts reportedly depended on just several hundred clones that had expanded rapidly and came from non-depleted graft cells.

The library was obtained by PCR. Sequencing relied on an Illumina HiSeq 2500. TCR library preparation used molecular barcoding, with unique molecular identifiers applied to normalize quantification of the TCRbeta repertoire. TCRdb ran its own pipeline on the public reads, namely fastp trimming at Q25 and MiXCR clone calling, and kept in-frame beta chains. Entries that share a CDR3 protein sequence are merged under the most common genes and DNA. This sample lists about 1,000,000 distinct CDR3 sequences; about 29% were detected once. The ten largest clonotypes hold roughly 27% of the sample. As concerns this clonotype: The clone's antigen remains unknown. Per-base quality was not reported, and no clone a single base away is much larger than it.

Cut back by 5 bases and 2 bases, the V and J ends lie 19 bases apart. The CDR3 contains 17 residues, cysteine and phenylalanine counted. The retained sequence is limited to the CDR3, 51 bases, with the frame set at the first base. This sample's treatment or condition label indicates: allogeneic hematopoietic cell transplantation with graft depleted of TCRalphabeta T cells and CD19 B cells. The children who served as transplant recipients had been given grafts of TCRalphabeta/CD19-depleted allogeneic hematopoietic cells. This receptor was obtained from a boy younger than two who had a stem cell transplant for SCID, so the T cells may come from the graft donor. The sample here was PBMCs, mostly from graft donor cells, taken 360 days after TCRalphabeta/CD19-depleted stem cell transplant. The chain is made from TRBV12-3 or TRBV12-4 and TRBJ2-1; the best D guess is TRBD1, with 5 bases matching. The DNA reads TGTGCCAGCAGTATCCCGACAGCCTTGGTGCCCTACAATGAGCAGTTCTTC. Translated, this is CASSIPTALVPYNEQFF.